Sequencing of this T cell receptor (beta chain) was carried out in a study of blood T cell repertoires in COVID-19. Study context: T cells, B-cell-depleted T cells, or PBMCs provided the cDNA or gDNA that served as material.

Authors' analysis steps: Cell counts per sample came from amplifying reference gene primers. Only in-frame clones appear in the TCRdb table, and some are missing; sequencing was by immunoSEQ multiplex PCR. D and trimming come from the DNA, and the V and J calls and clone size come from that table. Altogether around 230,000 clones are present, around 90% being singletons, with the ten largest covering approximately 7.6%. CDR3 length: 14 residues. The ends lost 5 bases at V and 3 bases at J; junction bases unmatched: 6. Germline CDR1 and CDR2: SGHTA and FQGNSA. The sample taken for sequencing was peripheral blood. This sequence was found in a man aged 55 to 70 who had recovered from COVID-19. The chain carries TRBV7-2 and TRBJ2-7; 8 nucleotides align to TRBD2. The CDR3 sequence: CASSESGGHYEQYF. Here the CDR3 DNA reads TGTGCCAGCAGCGAGTCGGGGGGGCACTACGAGCAGTACTTC.